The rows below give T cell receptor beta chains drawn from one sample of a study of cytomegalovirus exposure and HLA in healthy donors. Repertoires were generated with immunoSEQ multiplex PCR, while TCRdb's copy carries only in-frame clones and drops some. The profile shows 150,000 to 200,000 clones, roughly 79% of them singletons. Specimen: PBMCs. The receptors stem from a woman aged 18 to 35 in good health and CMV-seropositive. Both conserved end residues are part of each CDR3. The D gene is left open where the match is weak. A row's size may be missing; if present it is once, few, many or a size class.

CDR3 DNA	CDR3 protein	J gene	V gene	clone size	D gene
TGCGCCAGCAGCCGGATACAGGGGGCGGGAAACACCATATATTTT	CASSRIQGAGNTIYF	TRBJ1-3	TRBV4-1	NA	TRBD1
TGCGCCAGCAGCCGGGGCCTAGCGGGAGAACAAGAGACCCAGTACTTC	CASSRGLAGEQETQYF	TRBJ2-5	TRBV4-1	NA	TRBD2
TGTGCCAGCTCACGAAGAAGCGGGGGGGAAAACACCGGGGAGCTGTTTTTT	CASSRRSGGENTGELFF	TRBJ2-2	TRBV18	NA	TRBD2
TGTGCCAGCAGCGATTCTGGGGCCAACGGCCTGACTTTC	CASSDSGANGLTF	TRBJ2-6	TRBV9	NA	NA
TGTGCCAGCAGTGAAATTTGGGAGACTAGCTTGGGGACCCAGTACTTC	CASSEIWETSLGTQYF	TRBJ2-5	TRBV6-1	NA	TRBD2
TGCGCCAGCAGCCAAGATATCTGGGCAGGGGTCAATGAGCAGTTCTTC	CASSQDIWAGVNEQFF	TRBJ2-1	TRBV4-3	NA	NA
TGTGCCTGGGGACCGGGACAGGGTGATTACGAGCAGTACTTC	CAWGPGQGDYEQYF	TRBJ2-7	TRBV30	NA	TRBD1
TGTGCCAGCAGCAAACCTTTCCAGGGTGCCAACTATGGCTACACCTTC	CASSKPFQGANYGYTF	TRBJ1-2	TRBV21-1	NA	NA
TGCGCCAGCAGCCAAGATGGCCAGGGCCTGATGAACACTGAAGCTTTCTTT	CASSQDGQGLMNTEAFF	TRBJ1-1	TRBV4-3	NA	NA
TGTGCCAGCAGCTTCCAAGACAGGGGGCGCGATCAGCCCCAGCATTTT	CASSFQDRGRDQPQHF	TRBJ1-5	TRBV7-9	NA	TRBD1
TGCGCCAGCAGCTTGGGGATATGGTCAGGGGTCGACAATTCACCCCTCCACTTT	CASSLGIWSGVDNSPLHF	TRBJ1-6	TRBV5-1	NA	NA
TGTGCCAGCAGCTTAAGGGGAGGGGACTACCAAGAGACCCAGTACTTC	CASSLRGGDYQETQYF	TRBJ2-5	TRBV7-3	NA	TRBD2
TGTGCCAGCATACACCGCAGAAGCCACAAGGGACAGGGTTTGGCACCCCTCCACTTT	CASIHRRSHKGQGLAPLHF	TRBJ1-6	TRBV9	NA	TRBD1
TGTGCCAGCAGCTTAGTACTGCCGACTAGCACAGATACGCAGTATTTT	CASSLVLPTSTDTQYF	TRBJ2-3	TRBV7-8	NA	NA
TGTGCCATCAGTTCCGACTTCTCTGGGGCCAACGTCCTGACTTTC	CAISSDFSGANVLTF	TRBJ2-6	TRBV10-3	NA	NA
TGCGCCAGCAGCCACTACAGGGCGACGCAAGAGACCCAGTACTTC	CASSHYRATQETQYF	TRBJ2-5	TRBV5-1	NA	NA
TGTGCCAGAGAATGCAGGGGGCCTGGCGGAACTAATGAAAAACTGTTTTTT	CARECRGPGGTNEKLFF	TRBJ1-4	TRBV30	NA	TRBD1
TGTGCCACCAGCAACAGGGGGTCGGAGACCCAGTACTTC	CATSNRGSETQYF	TRBJ2-5	TRBV15	NA	TRBD1
TGTGCCAGCAGCTCGGGTTCTTTGAGTTCAGCTAACTATGGCTACACCTTC	CASSSGSLSSANYGYTF	TRBJ1-2	TRBV5-6	NA	NA
TGTGCCAGCAGTGATCTGAACCTTCGAGGCAATGAGCAGTTCTTC	CASSDLNLRGNEQFF	TRBJ2-1	TRBV6-1	NA	NA
TGTGCCAGCAGGGCCACTGGACTATACGAGCAGTACTTC	CASRATGLYEQYF	TRBJ2-7	TRBV27	NA	NA
TGTGCCATCAGTGAGTCGGGGCAGGGAGGGAGCAATCAGCCCCAGCATTTT	CAISESGQGGSNQPQHF	TRBJ1-5	TRBV10-3	NA	NA
TGTGCCAGCAGCGGAGGGGTGCAGGTGGATAGCAATCAGCCCCAGCATTTT	CASSGGVQVDSNQPQHF	TRBJ1-5	TRBV7-9	few	NA
TGTGCCAGTAGTATGCCAGGGTCGGCCTACGAGCAGTACTTC	CASSMPGSAYEQYF	TRBJ2-7	TRBV19	few	NA
TGTGCCAGCAGAAAGACAGGGGTTAGGTTGACCGGGGAGCTGTTTTTT	CASRKTGVRLTGELFF	TRBJ2-2	TRBV5-6	NA	TRBD1
TGTGCCAGTAGTCAAAGGGGTCTCTCTGGAAACACCATATATTTT	CASSQRGLSGNTIYF	TRBJ1-3	TRBV19	NA	NA
TGCAGCGCCGGGACAGGCTATGAAGCTTTCTTT	CSAGTGYEAFF	TRBJ1-1	TRBV29-1	few	TRBD1
TGTGCCAGCAGCCCGCGCGATACGCAGTATTTT	CASSPRDTQYF	TRBJ2-3	TRBV7-9	NA	NA
TGTGCCAGTAGTGAATACGAGAGACCCCTCCACTTT	CASSEYERPLHF	TRBJ1-6	TRBV19	NA	NA
TGTGCCAGCAGTGGACAGGGGTACGGAAACACCATATATTTT	CASSGQGYGNTIYF	TRBJ1-3	TRBV6-1	NA	TRBD1
TGTGCCAGCAGCTTATTTCTAGCGGTCCTTTCCTACGAGCAGTACTTC	CASSLFLAVLSYEQYF	TRBJ2-7	TRBV5-6	once	TRBD2
TGTTCCAGCAGCTCCGGGGGAACCGAGCAGTACTTC	CSSSSGGTEQYF	TRBJ2-7	TRBV7-9	NA	NA
TGTGCCAGCAGTGAAGCGCTGATCAGGGCAGGGGATGGCTACACCTTC	CASSEALIRAGDGYTF	TRBJ1-2	TRBV2	NA	NA
TGCAGCGTTGCGGGGTCGCAGGGAGGCACTGAAGCTTTCTTT	CSVAGSQGGTEAFF	TRBJ1-1	TRBV29-1	few	NA
TGCGCCAGCAGCACCAAAATCACGGGACAGGTATTTGGCACTGAAGCTTTCTTT	CASSTKITGQVFGTEAFF	TRBJ1-1	TRBV5-1	NA	TRBD1
TGTGCCAGCTCACTCGATCCAGGCGTCGGGGAGCTGTTTTTT	CASSLDPGVGELFF	TRBJ2-2	TRBV18	NA	NA
TGCGCCAGCACCGGACAGGTAGATGAGCAGTTCTTC	CASTGQVDEQFF	TRBJ2-1	TRBV10-1	NA	TRBD1
TGCGCCAGCAGCCAAACCCAACTAGCGGGGGGGCCTATTGAGCAGTTCTTC	CASSQTQLAGGPIEQFF	TRBJ2-1	TRBV5-1	NA	TRBD2
TGTGCCAGCAGCCTTACAGGGTACCAAGAGACCCAGTACTTC	CASSLTGYQETQYF	TRBJ2-5	TRBV7-7	NA	NA
TGTGCCAGTACCCAAAGGACAGGGTTGGACTATGGCTACACCTTC	CASTQRTGLDYGYTF	TRBJ1-2	TRBV19	NA	TRBD1
TGCGCCAGCAGCACCCCCCCGGGACAGGGCTACAATGAGCAGTTCTTC	CASSTPPGQGYNEQFF	TRBJ2-1	TRBV5-1	NA	TRBD1
TGTGCCAGCAGCGACACAGGGCGAACTGAAGCTTTCTTT	CASSDTGRTEAFF	TRBJ1-1	TRBV2	NA	NA
TGTGCCAGCAGCGAGTACAGGGGAAATGAGCAGTTCTTC	CASSEYRGNEQFF	TRBJ2-1	TRBV9	NA	TRBD1
TGTGCCAGCAGCTCCCTGACTAGCGGGGGGCCCTCCTACAATGAGCAGTTCTTC	CASSSLTSGGPSYNEQFF	TRBJ2-1	TRBV11-1	NA	TRBD2
TGTGCCAGCCCACCCTACGAGCAGTACTTC	CASPPYEQYF	TRBJ2-7	TRBV27	NA	NA
TGCGCCAGCACCTCCTCTCGGGACAGCTACGAGCAGTACTTC	CASTSSRDSYEQYF	TRBJ2-7	TRBV10-2	NA	TRBD1
TGTGCCAGCAGGGGACAGGGGAACACCGGGGAGCTGTTTTTT	CASRGQGNTGELFF	TRBJ2-2	TRBV7-3	NA	TRBD1
TGTGCGCGCTATGGCTACACCTTC	CARYGYTF	TRBJ1-2	TRBV19	once	NA
TGTGCCAGCAGCCTGGGAGGATACCAAGAGACCCAGTACTTC	CASSLGGYQETQYF	TRBJ2-5	TRBV6-5	NA	NA
TGTGCCAGCAGCTTTAACAGGGGGCGGGAGACTGAAGCTTTCTTT	CASSFNRGRETEAFF	TRBJ1-1	TRBV7-9	NA	TRBD1
TGTGCCAGCAGCTTGGCCACGGATTTCCGGGACTATGGCTACACCTTC	CASSLATDFRDYGYTF	TRBJ1-2	TRBV5-6	few	NA
TGTGCCAGCAGGGGAGCGGGGGGGTGGGGCACAGATACGCAGTATTTT	CASRGAGGWGTDTQYF	TRBJ2-3	TRBV6-6	few	TRBD2
TGTGCCAACAGCCTCATTCGGTTCAAAGTCGGGGAGCTGTTTTTT	CANSLIRFKVGELFF	TRBJ2-2	TRBV7-8	NA	NA